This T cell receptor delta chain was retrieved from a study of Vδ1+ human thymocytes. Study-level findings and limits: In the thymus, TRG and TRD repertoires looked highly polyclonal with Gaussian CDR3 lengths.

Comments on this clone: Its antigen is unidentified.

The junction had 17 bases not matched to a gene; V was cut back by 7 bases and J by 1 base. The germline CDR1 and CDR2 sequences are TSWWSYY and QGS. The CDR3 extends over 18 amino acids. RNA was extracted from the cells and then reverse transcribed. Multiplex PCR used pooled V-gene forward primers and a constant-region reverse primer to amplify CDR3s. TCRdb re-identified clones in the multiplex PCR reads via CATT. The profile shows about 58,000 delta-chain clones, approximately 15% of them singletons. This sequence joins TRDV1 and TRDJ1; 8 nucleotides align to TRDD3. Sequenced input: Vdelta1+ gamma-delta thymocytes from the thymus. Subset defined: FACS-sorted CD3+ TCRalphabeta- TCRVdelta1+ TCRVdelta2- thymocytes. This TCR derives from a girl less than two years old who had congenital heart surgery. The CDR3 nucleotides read TGTGCTCTTGTCCATTTGCCGTACTGGGGGTTGTCCACCGATAAACTCATCTTT. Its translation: CALVHLPYWGLSTDKLIF.